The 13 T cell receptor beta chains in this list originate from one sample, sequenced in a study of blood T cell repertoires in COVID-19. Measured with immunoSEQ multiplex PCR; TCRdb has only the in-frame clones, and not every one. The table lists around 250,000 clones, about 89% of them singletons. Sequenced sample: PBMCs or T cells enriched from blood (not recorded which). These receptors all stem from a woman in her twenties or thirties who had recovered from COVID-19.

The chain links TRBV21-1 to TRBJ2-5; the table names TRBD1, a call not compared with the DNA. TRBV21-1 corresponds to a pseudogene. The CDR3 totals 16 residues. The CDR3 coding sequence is TGTGCCAGCAGCAGCCAGGGACAGGGGGCACGAGAGACCCAGTACTTC. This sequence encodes CASSSQGQGARETQYF.

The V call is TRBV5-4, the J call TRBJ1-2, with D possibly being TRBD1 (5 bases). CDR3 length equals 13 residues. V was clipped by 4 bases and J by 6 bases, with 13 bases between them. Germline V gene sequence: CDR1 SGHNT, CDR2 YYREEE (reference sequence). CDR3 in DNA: TGTGCCAGCAGCGCGGGGGGAGGGGATGGCTACACCTTC. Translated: CASSAGGGDGYTF.

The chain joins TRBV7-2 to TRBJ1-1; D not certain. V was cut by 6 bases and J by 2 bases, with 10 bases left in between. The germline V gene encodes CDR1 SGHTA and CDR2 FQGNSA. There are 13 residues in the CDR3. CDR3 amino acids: CASRTAANTEAFF. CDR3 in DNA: TGTGCCAGCAGAACAGCAGCAAACACTGAAGCTTTCTTT.

CDR3 amino acids: CASSQPLSGNTDTQYF. The CDR3, as DNA: TGTGCCAGCAGCCAACCTCTAAGCGGGAACACAGATACGCAGTATTTT. The V call is TRBV5-6, the J call TRBJ2-3; 7 nucleotides agree with TRBD2. The CDR3 has 16 residues. V was clipped by 4 bases and J by 2 bases; unmatched bases: 10. CDR1 and CDR2 (germline): SGHDT, YYEEEE.

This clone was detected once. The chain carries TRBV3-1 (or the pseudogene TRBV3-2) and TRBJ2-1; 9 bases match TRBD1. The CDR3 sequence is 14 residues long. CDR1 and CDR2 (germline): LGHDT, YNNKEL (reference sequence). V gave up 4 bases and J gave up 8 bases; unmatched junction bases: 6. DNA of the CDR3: TGTGCCAGCAGCCTAACAGGGGGCGGAGATGAGCAGTTCTTC. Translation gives CASSLTGGGDEQFF.

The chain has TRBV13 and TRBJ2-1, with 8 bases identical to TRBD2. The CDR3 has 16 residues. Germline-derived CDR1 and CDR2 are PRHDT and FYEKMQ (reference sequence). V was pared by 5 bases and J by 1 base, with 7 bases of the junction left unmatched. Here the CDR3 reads CASSHSGMGSYNEQFF. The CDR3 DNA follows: TGTGCCAGCAGCCATAGCGGGATGGGGTCCTACAATGAGCAGTTCTTC.

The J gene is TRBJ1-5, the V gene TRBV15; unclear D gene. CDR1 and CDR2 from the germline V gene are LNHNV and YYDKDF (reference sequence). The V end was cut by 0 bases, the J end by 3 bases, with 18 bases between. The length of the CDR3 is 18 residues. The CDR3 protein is CATSRDLGGPTPNQPQHF. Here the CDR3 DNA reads TGTGCCACCAGCAGAGATCTTGGAGGTCCGACCCCCAATCAGCCCCAGCATTTT.

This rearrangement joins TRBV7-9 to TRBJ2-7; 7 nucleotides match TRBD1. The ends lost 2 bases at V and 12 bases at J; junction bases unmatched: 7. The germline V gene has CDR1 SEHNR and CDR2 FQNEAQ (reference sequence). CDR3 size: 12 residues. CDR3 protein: CASSLLDRRPYF. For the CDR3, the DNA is TGTGCCAGCAGCTTATTGGACAGGCGGCCGTACTTC.

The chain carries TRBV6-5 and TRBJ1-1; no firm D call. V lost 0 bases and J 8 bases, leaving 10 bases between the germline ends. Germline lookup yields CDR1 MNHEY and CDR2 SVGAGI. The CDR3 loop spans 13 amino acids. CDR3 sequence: CASSYSNIREAFF. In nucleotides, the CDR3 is TGTGCCAGCAGTTACTCGAATATCAGGGAAGCTTTCTTT.

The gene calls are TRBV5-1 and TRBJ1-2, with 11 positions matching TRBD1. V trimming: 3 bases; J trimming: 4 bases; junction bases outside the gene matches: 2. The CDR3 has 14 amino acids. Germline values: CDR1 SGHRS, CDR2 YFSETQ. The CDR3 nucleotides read TGCGCCAGCAGCTCCGGGACAGGGGGCTATGGCTACACCTTC. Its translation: CASSSGTGGYGYTF. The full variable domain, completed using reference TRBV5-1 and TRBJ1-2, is KAGVTQTPRYLIKTRGQQVTLSCSPISGHRSVSWYQQTPGQGLQFLFEYFSETQRNKGNFPGRFSGRQFSNSRSEMNVSTLELGDSALYLCASSSGTGGYGYTFGSGTRLTVV.

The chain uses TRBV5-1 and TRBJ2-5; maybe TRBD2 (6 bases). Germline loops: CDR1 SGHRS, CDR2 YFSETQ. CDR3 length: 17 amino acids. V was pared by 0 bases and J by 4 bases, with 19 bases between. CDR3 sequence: CASSLGAGIMRGETQYF. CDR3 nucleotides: TGCGCCAGCAGCTTGGGGGCGGGGATCATGCGGGGAGAGACCCAGTACTTC.

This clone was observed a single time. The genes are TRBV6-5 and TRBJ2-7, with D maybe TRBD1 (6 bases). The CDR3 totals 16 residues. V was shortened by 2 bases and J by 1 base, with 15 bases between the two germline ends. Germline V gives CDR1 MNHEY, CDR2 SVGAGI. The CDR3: CASSYNSPGESYEQYF. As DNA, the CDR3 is TGTGCCAGCAGTTACAACTCGCCAGGGGAATCCTACGAGCAGTACTTC.

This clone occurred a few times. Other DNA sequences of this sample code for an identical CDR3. The CDR3 loop is CASSLTVNTEAFF. DNA of the CDR3: TGTGCCAGCAGTTTGACAGTGAACACTGAAGCTTTCTTT. This sequence joins TRBV28 and TRBJ1-1, with a weak D call TRBD1 (5 bases). V shed 3 bases and J shed 0 bases, with 5 bases lying between them. The CDR3 is made up of 13 amino acids. Germline CDR1 and CDR2: MDHEN and SYDVKM.